The 13 T cell receptor beta chains below all came from one sample that was sequenced in a study of CD8+CD57+ T cells in acquired aplastic anemia. For CDR3 and TCR beta VDJ profiling, genomic DNA was the template used. MiXCR was run by TCRdb on the reads, yielding one entry per CDR3 protein. Of 150,000 to 200,000 distinct CDR3 sequences listed, 64% are singletons. Sequencing input: sorted CD4+, CD8+, or CD8+CD57+ T cells (not recorded which) from PBMCs. Source of these receptors: a human donor with severe aplastic anemia or a healthy control (not recorded which).

This clonotype was observed at least ten times. This sequence joins TRBV12-3 or TRBV12-4 and TRBJ1-2, with a tentative D call TRBD1 (5 bases). The length of the CDR3 is 16 residues. Between the trimmed V and J ends, which lost 5 bases and 4 bases, there was a span of 20 bases. CDR3 amino acids: CASSGGVSRDAYGYTF. In DNA, the CDR3 is TGTGCCAGCAGTGGGGGGGTGTCCCGAGACGCCTATGGCTACACCTTC.

This clonotype appeared a few times. The genes are TRBV7-2 and TRBJ1-1; D is possibly TRBD1 (6 bases). The CDR3 covers 15 residues. CDR1 and CDR2 from the germline V gene are SGHTA and FQGNSA. V lost 2 bases to trimming and J lost 5 bases, with 15 bases between them. The CDR3, as DNA: TGTGCCAGCAGCTTACCCCTAGGGGGGCGGACTGAAGCTTTCTTT. Translating it yields CASSLPLGGRTEAFF.

Worth noting for this clonotype: The germline gene is not matched at one end of the junction; a read error may be the cause. The V gene is TRBV7-8, the J gene TRBJ2-1; D is undetermined. In germline, CDR1 is SGHVS, CDR2 FQNEAQ. CDR3 length: 14 amino acids. Here the CDR3 reads CVSSPFNGYDEQFF. For the CDR3, the DNA is TGTGTCAGCAGCCCTTTCAACGGGTACGATGAGCAGTTCTTC. The full variable domain, its missing parts supplied by reference TRBV7-8 and TRBJ2-1, is GAGVSQSPRYKVAKRGQDVALRCDPISGHVSLFWYQQALGQGPEFLTYFQNEAQLDKSGLPSDRFFAERPEGSVSTLKIQRTQQEDSAVYLCVSSPFNGYDEQFFGPGTRLTVL.

The rearrangement joins TRBV7-9 to TRBJ1-2; D unclear. The V gene lost 6 bases and the J gene lost 3 bases, with 8 bases spanning the gap. CDR3 length equals 12 residues. From germline, CDR1 is SEHNR and CDR2 FQNEAQ (reference sequence). In DNA form, the CDR3 reads TGTGCCAGCAGGTGGTCAGACTATGGCTACACCTTC. As protein: CASRWSDYGYTF.

This clonotype occurred many times. V gene TRBV19 combines with J gene TRBJ2-7; D remains unclear. V was pared by 4 bases and J by 2 bases, with 15 bases between. Per the germline V gene, CDR1 is LNHDA and CDR2 is SQIVND (reference sequence). This CDR3 has 15 residues. This CDR3 reads CASSTGGGSAYEQYF. DNA of the CDR3: TGTGCCAGTAGTACGGGCGGCGGATCCGCCTACGAGCAGTACTTC.

Ten or more counts support this clonotype. This chain connects TRBV5-6 to TRBJ2-1; the D gene is possibly TRBD2 (7 bases). The germline V gene has CDR1 SGHDT and CDR2 YYEEEE. The CDR3 consists of 16 residues. Trimming shortened V by 6 bases and J by 4 bases, and 20 bases separated the two germline ends. The CDR3, as DNA: TGTGCCAGCATCCGGACTAAGGGGGGGATATACAATGAGCAGTTCTTC. Translated: CASIRTKGGIYNEQFF.

This clonotype was recorded a few times. The chain uses TRBV6-1 and TRBJ1-4, with D perhaps matching TRBD1 (5 bases). V lost 4 bases to trimming and J lost 7 bases, with 19 bases between them. CDR3 length equals 16 residues. CDR1 and CDR2 (germline): MNHNS, SASEGT. The CDR3 is CASSVGPGAGSEKLFF. CDR3 nucleotides: TGTGCCAGCAGTGTCGGACCCGGGGCAGGGAGTGAAAAACTGTTTTTT.

A note on this clonotype: Relative to the germline gene, one junction end is altered; a read error may explain this. The chain joins TRBV19 to TRBJ2-1, with 8 bases identical to TRBD1. CDR3 length: 14 amino acids. CDR1 is LNHDA, CDR2 SQIVND, per germline (reference sequence). CDR3: CASPWDRNYSEQFF. CDR3 in DNA: TGTGCCAGTCCTTGGGACAGGAATTACAGTGAGCAGTTCTTC.

The chain has TRBV5-1 and TRBJ1-2, with a tentative D call TRBD1 (5 bases). CDR3 length equals 13 residues. The V end was cut by 0 bases, the J end by 8 bases, with 11 bases between. Germline CDR1 reads SGHRS; CDR2 reads YFSETQ. DNA for the CDR3: TGCGCCAGCAGCTTGGCTGGGGGTGAAGGCTACACCTTC. The encoded protein is CASSLAGGEGYTF.

The sample holds many counts of this clonotype. The chain couples TRBV18 to TRBJ2-2; unclear D gene. Trimming stripped 5 bases from V and 6 bases from J, with 4 bases between. Germline CDR1 and CDR2: KGHSH and LQKENI. The CDR3 contains 11 residues. CDR3 DNA: TGTGCCAGCTCATCGCCCGGGGAGCTGTTTTTT. It translates to CASSSPGELFF.

This clonotype was detected once. The gene calls are TRBV10-2 and TRBJ2-1; a weak D match, TRBD1 (6 bases). CDR3 size: 15 residues. The germline V gene has CDR1 WSHSY and CDR2 SAAADI. V was clipped by 8 bases and J by 4 bases, with 18 bases between them. The CDR3 coding sequence is TGCGCCAGCCGAGCCCACGGACAGAATTACAATGAGCAGTTCTTC. Residues: CASRAHGQNYNEQFF.

This clonotype was detected a few times. The V and J genes are TRBV6-1 and TRBJ2-7; the D gene is possibly TRBD2 (6 bases). Germline-derived CDR1 and CDR2 are MNHNS and SASEGT. CDR3 length equals 13 residues. Trimming pared 6 bases from V and 1 base from J, leaving 10 bases between. The CDR3 reads CASSAGPSYEQYF. The DNA for the CDR3 is TGTGCCAGCAGCGCGGGACCATCCTACGAGCAGTACTTC.

This clonotype has at least ten counts. J is TRBJ1-6 and V is TRBV27; D unresolved. V gave up 3 bases and J gave up 9 bases, with 12 bases separating them. The CDR3 consists of 14 residues. Germline CDR1 is MNHEY and CDR2 is SMNVEV (reference sequence). The CDR3 spells CASSFSGSSSPLHF. The CDR3 nucleotides read TGTGCCAGCAGTTTCTCAGGTAGTAGTTCACCCCTCCACTTT.